What follows are 18 T cell receptor beta chains derived from one specimen sequenced in a study of blood T cell repertoires in COVID-19. Assay: immunoSEQ multiplex PCR; the TCRdb copy retains only in-frame clones and omits some. The table includes roughly 250,000 clones, 83% detected once. The source material was peripheral blood. The receptors come from a woman aged 50 to 60 with acute or convalescent COVID-19.

V and J are TRBV5-1 and TRBJ2-5; 11 bases map to TRBD2. Trimming at V came to 6 bases and at J to 4 bases, leaving 11 bases not matched to a gene. Germline CDR1 SGHRS, CDR2 YFSETQ. There are 16 residues in the CDR3. CDR3 amino acids: CASNPFSGRASETQYF. DNA for the CDR3: TGCGCCAGCAACCCTTTTAGCGGGAGGGCCTCAGAGACCCAGTACTTC.

This rearrangement joins TRBV6-2 or TRBV6-3 to TRBJ1-5, with 7 bases fitting TRBD1. The V gene end was trimmed by 6 bases and the J gene end by 4 bases; junction bases not matched to a gene: 3. CDR1 and CDR2 from the germline V gene are MNHEY and SVGEGT. The CDR3 extends over 13 amino acids. The DNA for the CDR3 is TGTGCCAGCAGCCAGACAGGGAATCAGCCCCAGCATTTT. This sequence encodes CASSQTGNQPQHF.

V gene TRBV6-5 combines with J gene TRBJ2-7; TRBD2 is a possible D gene (6 bases). Germline CDR1 reads MNHEY; CDR2 reads SVGAGI. CDR3 length equals 13 residues. Trimming took off 6 bases at V and 1 base at J, with 10 bases between the two ends. This chain's CDR3 is CASRPGGSYEQYF. CDR3 nucleotide sequence: TGTGCCAGCAGGCCTGGGGGGTCCTACGAGCAGTACTTC.

This chain connects TRBV19 to TRBJ2-7; 9 bases agree with TRBD1. Losses at the gene ends were 4 bases for V and 10 bases for J; bases not matched to a gene: 14. The CDR3 loop spans 15 amino acids. The germline V gene has CDR1 LNHDA and CDR2 SQIVND (reference sequence). CDR3 coding DNA: TGTGCCAGTAGTACCCACGCCGGACAGGGGCTTGAACAGTACTTC. This gives the protein CASSTHAGQGLEQYF.

The chain recombines TRBV6-5 with TRBJ1-1, with D possibly being TRBD1 (5 bases). The CDR3 is 14 amino acids. CDR1 and CDR2 from the germline V gene are MNHEY and SVGAGI. V was clipped by 6 bases and J by 4 bases, with 15 bases between them. The CDR3 is CASRNAGVGTEAFF. DNA for the CDR3: TGTGCCAGCAGAAACGCGGGGGTCGGCACTGAAGCTTTCTTT.

The chain links TRBV3-1 (or the pseudogene TRBV3-2) to TRBJ1-4; possibly TRBD1 for D (5 bases). V lost 5 bases, J lost 7 bases, and 14 bases lay in between. In germline, CDR1 is LGHDT, CDR2 YNNKEL (reference sequence). The CDR3 totals 14 residues. In DNA, the CDR3 is TGTGCCAGCAGCACACAGACAGTGGCTGAAAAACTGTTTTTT. Translating gives CASSTQTVAEKLFF.

CDR3 sequence: CASSLNWRSVNYGYTF. The CDR3 nucleotides are TGTGCCAGCAGCTTAAACTGGAGATCCGTCAACTATGGCTACACCTTC. The chain is built from TRBV11-2 and TRBJ1-2; D unclear. Germline V gene lookup returns CDR1 SGHAT and CDR2 FQNNGV. The CDR3 runs to 16 residues. With 2 bases removed from V and 2 bases from J, the gap between germline ends came to 15 bases.

This clone was detected a few times. The gene calls are TRBV6-2 or TRBV6-3 and TRBJ2-7; D gene uncertain. In germline, CDR1 is MNHEY, CDR2 SVGEGT. The CDR3 extends over 15 amino acids. V lost 0 bases and J lost 3, with 12 bases in between. The CDR3 sequence is CASSYSLHYDYEQYF. Written as DNA, the CDR3 is TGTGCCAGCAGTTACTCGTTACACTATGACTACGAGCAGTACTTC.

This clone was recorded only once. The V call is TRBV24-1, the J call TRBJ1-6; D call uncertain. Trimming took 7 bases from V and 5 from J, leaving 20 bases between them. The CDR3 is made up of 17 amino acids. Germline loops: CDR1 KGHDR, CDR2 SFDVKD. For the CDR3, the DNA is TGTGCCACCAGAAGTATACCGGTACTTATCGATAATTCACCCCTCCACTTT. It translates to CATRSIPVLIDNSPLHF.

The chain links TRBV14 to TRBJ2-7; the D is unclear. Looked up from germline, CDR1 is SGHDN and CDR2 is FVKESK. V lost 1 base and J lost 4, with 14 bases in between. CDR3 length: 15 residues. The CDR3 here is CASSQGGEASYEQYF. CDR3 in DNA: TGTGCCAGCAGCCAAGGTGGTGAGGCCTCATACGAGCAGTACTTC.

This clone was counted once. The V and J genes are TRBV28 and TRBJ1-5; a weak D match, TRBD1 (6 bases). CDR1 is MDHEN, CDR2 SYDVKM, per germline. The CDR3 is 21 amino acids. Between the trimmed V and J ends, which lost 5 bases and 0 bases, there was a span of 29 bases. This CDR3 reads CASSPLRRRWVSGDSNQPQHF. CDR3 coding DNA: TGTGCCAGCAGTCCCCTACGGCGCCGGTGGGTGTCAGGGGATAGCAATCAGCCCCAGCATTTT.

This clone was picked up a small number of times. The V and J genes are TRBV29-1 and TRBJ2-5, with a tentative D call TRBD1 (7 bases). This CDR3 contains 13 residues. Trimming cost V 7 bases and J 7 bases, with 19 bases left between them. Germline V gene lookup returns CDR1 SQVTM and CDR2 ANQGSEA. CDR3 sequence (DNA): TGCAGCGCACCGACAGGGACTTTGGGGACCCAGTACTTC. Protein product: CSAPTGTLGTQYF.

CDR3 amino acids: CAWSVGNNYGYTF. In DNA form, the CDR3 reads TGTGCCTGGAGTGTCGGGAACAACTATGGCTACACCTTC. The rearrangement links TRBV30 to TRBJ1-2, with no clear D. Germline V gene data show CDR1 as GTSNPN and CDR2 as SVGIG (reference sequence). V lost 0 bases to trimming and J lost 2 bases, with 7 bases between them. This CDR3 has 13 residues.

The J gene is TRBJ2-6, the V gene TRBV7-2; D is undetermined. From germline, CDR1 is SGHTA and CDR2 FQGNSA. The ends were cut back, 5 bases at V and 1 base at J, with 9 bases in the middle. The CDR3 length is 15 residues. In nucleotides, the CDR3 is TGTGCCAGCAGCCCCCGAGTTTCTGGGGCCAACGTCCTGACTTTC. Protein sequence: CASSPRVSGANVLTF.

The gene calls are TRBV24-1 and TRBJ2-3, with D possibly TRBD2 on 5 matching bases. Germline CDR1 and CDR2: KGHDR and SFDVKD. The ends were cut back, 3 bases at V and 4 bases at J, with 19 bases in the middle. The CDR3 contains 17 residues. The chain's CDR3 is CATSDQFVRDGADTQYF. The CDR3 bases are TGTGCCACCAGTGATCAGTTCGTGAGGGATGGAGCAGATACGCAGTATTTT.

The chain uses TRBV3-1 (or the pseudogene TRBV3-2) and TRBJ1-2; D is perhaps TRBD1 (5 bases). This CDR3 is 14 amino acids long. Trimming stripped 1 base from V and 4 bases from J, with 10 bases between. The germline V gene encodes CDR1 LGHDT and CDR2 YNNKEL (reference sequence). CDR3 residues: CASSQGREGYGYTF. CDR3 DNA: TGTGCCAGCAGCCAAGGCAGGGAGGGCTATGGCTACACCTTC.

This chain joins TRBV28 and TRBJ1-3; no reliable D call. This CDR3 contains 17 residues. CDR1 is MDHEN, CDR2 SYDVKM, per germline. Trimming took 5 bases from V and 0 from J, leaving 17 bases between them. The DNA for the CDR3 is TGTGCCAGCAGTCCGCGGGCGATTCACATCTCTGGAAACACCATATATTTT. As protein: CASSPRAIHISGNTIYF.

The CDR3 nucleotides are TGTGCCTGGAGCTCCGGCGCGTCCGTAGCGGATACGCAGTATTTT. Translating it yields CAWSSGASVADTQYF. The J gene is TRBJ2-3, the V gene TRBV30; D possibly corresponds to TRBD2 (5 bases). V lost 3 bases and J 6 bases, leaving 19 bases between the germline ends. CDR1 and CDR2 from the germline V gene are GTSNPN and SVGIG (reference sequence). The CDR3 length is 15 residues. The variable domain in full, with the rest retrieved from reference TRBV30 and TRBJ2-3, is SQTIHQWPATLVQPVGSPLSLECTVEGTSNPNLYWYRQAAGRGLQLLFYSVGIGQISSEVPQNLSASRPQDRQFILSSKKLLLSDSGFYLCAWSSGASVADTQYFGPGTRLTVL.